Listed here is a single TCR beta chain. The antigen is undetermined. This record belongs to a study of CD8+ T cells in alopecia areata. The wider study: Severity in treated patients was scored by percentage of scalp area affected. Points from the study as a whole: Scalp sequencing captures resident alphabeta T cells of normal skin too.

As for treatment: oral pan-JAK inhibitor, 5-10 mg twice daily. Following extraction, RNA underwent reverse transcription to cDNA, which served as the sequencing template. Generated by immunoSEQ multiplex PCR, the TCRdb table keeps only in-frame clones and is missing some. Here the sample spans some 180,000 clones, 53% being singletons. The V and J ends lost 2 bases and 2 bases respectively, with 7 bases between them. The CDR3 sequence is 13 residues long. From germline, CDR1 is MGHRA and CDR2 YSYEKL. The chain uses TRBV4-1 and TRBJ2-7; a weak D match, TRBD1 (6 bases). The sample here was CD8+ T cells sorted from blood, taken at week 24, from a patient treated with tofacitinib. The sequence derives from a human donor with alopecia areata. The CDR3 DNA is TGCGCCAGCAGCCAAAGGGACACCTACGAGCAGTACTTC. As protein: CASSQRDTYEQYF.